Included here is one T cell receptor beta chain sequence, with context. This clonotype has only a few counts. Its antigen is currently not known. Base-call qualities are not available, and no considerably larger clone is one nucleotide away. The entry originates in a study of blood T cells in healthy people across ages (dated by TCRdb to 2015 to 2017). Study-level background: In model experiments, template switching captured about one uniquely barcoded TCR beta cDNA molecule for every two T cells. The donors were divided into four age groups: young (average around 16 years), middle-aged (approximately 39), aged (approximately 62) and long-lived (around 80). Donors of different ages were randomly distributed across sequencing lanes to avoid experimental bias. The study analyzed two additional independent replicas of 1 million unique cDNA reads from the same blood draw for two donors, one aged 18 to 29 and one aged 80 or older. Age-related changes in TCR beta repertoire diversity were measured in the study by deep sequencing normalized with unique cDNA molecular identifiers. The full study reports these points: A strong correlation was found between observed TCR beta diversity and the percentage of naive T cells measured by flow cytometry. Total diversity estimates from one million sequenced T cells were considered lower bounds and underestimates. Since profiling was done on bulk unsorted PBMCs, naive and antigen-experienced compartments could not be conclusively compared. As age increased, observed TCR beta diversity per million T cells dropped in a roughly linear way, and a significant reduction was already evident by age roughly 36. Donor CMV infection status was unknown, potentially confounding age-related changes in expanded clonotypes. Compared with the aged group, the long-lived group had more naive CD4+ T cells, fewer expanded clones and increased TCR diversity, suggesting age selection.

Libraries were made using 5' RACE. For sequencing, an Illumina HiSeq 2500 was employed. A second roughly 6 to 12 cycle PCR used a sample-barcoded 5' primer and a J-beta primer mix. A template-switch 5' adaptor carrying 12 random nucleotides introduced a unique molecular identifier onto each TCR beta cDNA molecule. Each sample yielded at least 2.5 million CDR3-containing paired-end reads. All of the RNA was converted into first-strand cDNA using the Mint cDNA synthesis kit, with a TRBC-specific oligonucleotide serving as the primer. After uracil-DNA glycosylase treatment, a first 18-cycle PCR used universal primers M1SS and BC2_uni_R on all cDNA. In the original analysis: Each sample was normalized by randomly selecting 1 million high-quality reads, each carrying a distinct molecular identifier. Reads with shared molecular identifiers were discarded instead of being binned into consensus sequences. MiTCR, set to a Q25 quality threshold and the strictest error-elimination algorithm, was used for CDR3 identification, clonotype clustering and error correction. A nonparametric unseen species model using Euler transformation provided a lower-bound estimate of total TCR beta diversity. Using fastp at Q25 and MiXCR, TCRdb reprocessed the public reads and kept productive beta chains. Records with the same CDR3 protein are collapsed into one entry carrying the most frequent genes and DNA. The V and J calls were determined by TCRdb, not by the authors. The table for this sample lists 700,000 or so distinct CDR3 sequences; around a fifth of them were counted only once. Around 21% of the sample rests with the top ten.

Donors were 39 systemically healthy Caucasian individuals from Russia aged 6 to 90 years. Around 10 milliliters of peripheral blood were drawn from each donor into EDTA-treated Vacutainer tubes. Ficoll-Paque density-gradient centrifugation was used to isolate PBMCs, with at least 7 million per sample. Total RNA, at least 6 micrograms per sample, was extracted from PBMCs with Trizol reagent. Naive CD45RAhigh/CD27high T cell percentages were measured by flow cytometry on a PBMC aliquot from every donor. The CDR3 spans 14 residues, from the cysteine through the phenylalanine. The entry retains the CDR3 DNA only, 42 bases that are in frame from base 1. Here V drops 5 bases and J drops 11 bases, and the junction holds 7 bases not matched to any gene.

Sequenced material: blood. This TCR derives from a man aged 70-80 years in good health. The rearrangement combines TRBV12-3 or TRBV12-4 with TRBJ1-6, and 9 bases in between align with TRBD1. The DNA sequence is TGTGCCAGCAGTGCCCGGGACAGGGTAGCACCCCTCCACTTT. This sequence encodes CASSARDRVAPLHF.